This T cell receptor (beta chain) was recovered during a study of shared clonotypes between healthy human individuals. TCRdb's copy holds only in-frame clones and misses some; the assay was immunoSEQ multiplex PCR. Of about 490,000 clones in the sample, about 79% were seen once. With 0 bases removed from V and 5 bases from J, the gap between germline ends came to 17 bases. This CDR3 is 16 amino acids long. In germline, CDR1 is SGDLS, CDR2 YYNGEE. Sample: PBMCs. The V call is TRBV9, the J call TRBJ1-2; D perhaps matches TRBD1 (6 bases). The clonotype comes from a woman between 40 and 55 years old in good health. Some clones in this sample may be carry-over from other donors' samples. The CDR3 bases are TGTGCCAGCAGCGTAGAACCCCGACAGGATATTTATGGCTACACCTTC. It specifies CASSVEPRQDIYGYTF.